This TCR beta chain originates from a study of cytomegalovirus exposure and HLA in healthy donors. Study details: There were 70 million to 95 million unique TCRs (from HLA-typed donors) in an early data release. Findings and caveats of the study: The only immune exposure information that was available was CMV serostatus. What a later analysis showed was that several of the most significant clusters appeared linked to common viral pathogens.

PCR was performed using 60 Vbeta and 13 Jbeta primers. The protocol was immunoSEQ multiplex PCR, while the TCRdb copy is restricted to in-frame clones and leaves out a portion. The sample contains over 150,000 clones, under 80% of which appear only once. There are 14 residues in the CDR3. Germline CDR1 is SGHTA and CDR2 is FQGNSA. Losses at the gene ends were 5 bases for V and 7 bases for J; bases not matched to a gene: 8. To note about this clone: Its antigen is as yet unknown.

Healthy people donating bone marrow made up the donors. Material: PBMCs. The clonotype was recovered from a woman aged 50 to 65 in good health and CMV-seropositive. The V and J genes are TRBV7-2 and TRBJ1-5; 7 bases match TRBD1. CDR3 nucleotide sequence: TGTGCCAGCAGCCGGCAGGGGGGTAGGCAGCCCCAGCATTTT. It encodes CASSRQGGRQPQHF.